The 24 T cell receptor beta chains below come from one sample, sequenced in a study of OX40 agonist ivuxolimab in advanced cancers. Repertoires were generated with immunoSEQ multiplex PCR, while TCRdb's copy carries only in-frame clones and drops some. The table shows some 54,000 clones, with more than 65% occurring only once. The sample here was CD4+ or CD8+ T cells sorted from blood, taken in a trial of the OX40 agonist ivuxolimab. The receptor set was obtained from an adult with an advanced solid tumor such as melanoma, head and neck, liver or kidney cancer.

This chain links TRBV5-1 with TRBJ2-3; 13 positions match TRBD2. From germline, CDR1 is SGHRS and CDR2 YFSETQ. CDR3 size: 15 residues. V shed 5 bases, J shed 5 bases, and the junction held 5 bases outside the gene matches. CDR3 coding DNA: TGCGCCAGCAGATTAACTAGCGGGAGGGTAGATACGCAGTATTTT. This sequence encodes CASRLTSGRVDTQYF.

The genes are TRBV4-1 and TRBJ1-6; weak D call: TRBD1 (5 bases). Per the germline V gene, CDR1 is MGHRA and CDR2 is YSYEKL. V dropped 0 bases and J dropped 0 bases, with 18 bases sitting between them. This CDR3 contains 20 residues. The chain's CDR3 is CASSQEGSRGWGSYNSPLHF. The CDR3 nucleotides read TGCGCCAGCAGCCAAGAGGGGAGTAGGGGTTGGGGCTCCTATAATTCACCCCTCCACTTT.

The rearrangement uses TRBV6-6 and TRBJ2-5, with 10 nucleotides matching TRBD1. Germline CDR1 MNHNY, CDR2 SVGAGI (reference sequence). V lost 2 bases, J lost 6 bases, and 9 bases stayed unmatched. This CDR3 is 16 amino acids long. CDR3 nucleotide sequence: TGTGCCAGCAGTTACCCATTGACAGGGGGCGGTAAGACCCAGTACTTC. Its translation is CASSYPLTGGGKTQYF.

The chain combines TRBV11-2 with TRBJ2-1; D is ambiguous. V was clipped by 1 base and J by 2 bases, with 9 bases between them. Germline lookup yields CDR1 SGHAT and CDR2 FQNNGV. CDR3 length: 15 amino acids. The CDR3 DNA follows: TGTGCCAGCAGCTTAGGGCCTTTGACCTACAATGAGCAGTTCTTC. This translates into CASSLGPLTYNEQFF.

The chain uses TRBV30 and TRBJ2-3; D gene uncertain. Trimming left V 0 bases short and J 1 base short, with 11 bases between. CDR1 is GTSNPN, CDR2 SVGIG, per germline (reference sequence). The CDR3 covers 15 residues. This CDR3 reads CAWSVGGLGTDTQYF. CDR3 in DNA: TGTGCCTGGAGTGTAGGCGGATTGGGCACAGATACGCAGTATTTT.

The chain recombines TRBV25-1 with TRBJ2-3; D remains unclear. Trimming removed 3 bases at V and 0 bases at J, with 13 bases between. Germline CDR1 MGHDK, CDR2 SYGVNS. The CDR3 is 16 residues long. Here the CDR3 reads CASSDSGATSTDTQYF. The CDR3 DNA follows: TGTGCCAGCAGTGACTCCGGAGCTACTAGCACAGATACGCAGTATTTT.

The rearrangement joins TRBV27 to TRBJ2-3; 7 nucleotides match TRBD1. Germline assignment: CDR1 MNHEY and CDR2 SMNVEV (reference sequence). The CDR3 is 15 residues long. The junction had 8 bases not matched to a gene; V was cut back by 4 bases and J by 4 bases. Here the CDR3 DNA reads TGTGCCAGCAGTTCCGGGACAGCCGGGGCAGATACGCAGTATTTT. Encoded protein: CASSSGTAGADTQYF.

The chain has TRBV6-5 and TRBJ2-3, with D possibly being TRBD2 (6 bases). Germline CDR1 and CDR2: MNHEY and SVGAGI. The CDR3 spans 13 residues. Trimming took off 6 bases at V and 2 bases at J, with 9 bases between the two ends. The CDR3 region has the DNA TGTGCCAGCAGAGGGAGGTTCACAGATACGCAGTATTTT. The encoded protein is CASRGRFTDTQYF.

This clone has only one observation. The rearrangement links TRBV7-2 to TRBJ2-1; perhaps TRBD2 as D (5 bases). The CDR3 is 15 amino acids. Germline CDR1 and CDR2: SGHTA and FQGNSA. V shed 2 bases and J shed 0 bases, with 8 bases lying between them. CDR3 bases: TGTGCCAGCAGCTTATCGGGGAGCTCCTACAATGAGCAGTTCTTC. It is translated as CASSLSGSSYNEQFF.

The chain carries TRBV18 and TRBJ2-1; D tentatively reads TRBD1 or TRBD2 (5 bases each). Per germline, CDR1 KGHSH and CDR2 LQKENI. V was pared by 8 bases and J by 0 bases, with 14 bases between. This CDR3 spans 15 amino acids. The CDR3 sequence: CASARGSGSYNEQFF. The CDR3 DNA follows: TGTGCCAGCGCGAGGGGCTCCGGCTCCTACAATGAGCAGTTCTTC.

A single count supports this clone. The chain recombines TRBV7-9 with TRBJ2-3; tentatively, D is TRBD1 or TRBD2 (5 bases each). CDR1 SEHNR and CDR2 FQNEAQ come from the germline V gene (reference sequence). The V end was cut by 2 bases, the J end by 2 bases, with 17 bases between. This CDR3 region has 17 residues. In nucleotides, the CDR3 is TGTGCCAGCAGCTTACTGAGAGGTGGGGGTTCCACAGATACGCAGTATTTT. Residues: CASSLLRGGGSTDTQYF. The whole variable domain, filled in from reference TRBV7-9 and TRBJ2-3, reads DTGVSQNPRHKITKRGQNVTFRCDPISEHNRLYWYRQTLGQGPEFLTYFQNEAQLEKSRLLSDRFSAERPKGSFSTLEIQRTEQGDSAMYLCASSLLRGGGSTDTQYFGPGTRLTVL.

V gene TRBV4-1 combines with J gene TRBJ2-5; D is possibly TRBD2 (6 bases). There are 15 residues in the CDR3. The germline V gene has CDR1 MGHRA and CDR2 YSYEKL. Trimming left V 1 base short and J 2 bases short, with 11 bases between. CDR3 sequence reads: CASSQAPGTQETQYF. The CDR3 bases are TGCGCCAGCAGCCAAGCCCCCGGGACTCAAGAGACCCAGTACTTC.

In nucleotides, the CDR3 is TGTGCCACCAGCAGAAGCTTCGCTAGCGGGGTGGGCAATGAGCAGTTCTTC. This encodes CATSRSFASGVGNEQFF. V usage is TRBV15 and J usage is TRBJ2-1, with 9 positions matching TRBD2. There are 17 residues in the CDR3. Losses at the gene ends were 2 bases for V and 6 bases for J; bases not matched to a gene: 11. From germline, CDR1 is LNHNV and CDR2 YYDKDF (reference sequence). Combining the CDR3 with reference TRBV15 and TRBJ2-1 gives the whole variable domain DAMVIQNPRYQVTQFGKPVTLSCSQTLNHNVMYWYQQKSSQAPKLLFHYYDKDFNNEADTPDNFQSRRPNTSFCFLDIRSPGLGDTAMYLCATSRSFASGVGNEQFFGPGTRLTVL.

The chain carries TRBV4-2 and TRBJ2-1, with TRBD1 matching over 9 bases. This CDR3 has 18 residues. V shed 0 bases, J shed 6 bases, and the junction held 12 bases outside the gene matches. Germline values: CDR1 LGHNA, CDR2 YNFKEQ. This chain's CDR3 is CASSQDIGGTGQPNEQFF. The CDR3 coding sequence is TGTGCCAGCAGCCAAGATATCGGGGGGACAGGGCAGCCCAATGAGCAGTTCTTC.

There are a few counts of this clone. The genes are TRBV28 and TRBJ1-2; 9 bases agree with TRBD1. The junction had 15 bases not matched to a gene; V was cut back by 5 bases and J by 5 bases. The length of the CDR3 is 17 residues. CDR1 is MDHEN and CDR2 is SYDVKM in the germline V gene. The CDR3 bases are TGTGCCAGCAGTCACGACAGGGGGAAAGTGGGAAGGTATGGCTACACCTTC. Its translation is CASSHDRGKVGRYGYTF.

J is TRBJ1-1 and V is TRBV16; weak D call: TRBD1 (5 bases). V lost 4 bases, J lost 4 bases, and 13 bases lay in between. Per the germline V gene, CDR1 is KGHSY and CDR2 is FQNENV. The CDR3 covers 14 residues. CDR3 in DNA: TGTGCCAGCAGCCCCTTTTCGGGGGGCACTGAAGCTTTCTTT. This translates into CASSPFSGGTEAFF.

This clone was seen many times. The chain links TRBV18 to TRBJ1-1; D might be TRBD1 (6 bases). CDR1 is KGHSH and CDR2 is LQKENI in the germline V gene. CDR3 length: 14 residues. Trimming pared 4 bases from V and 2 bases from J, leaving 11 bases between. The DNA of the CDR3 is TGTGCCAGCTCACTATCAGGGGTAAACACTGAAGCTTTCTTT. This gives the protein CASSLSGVNTEAFF.

The genes are TRBV7-2 and TRBJ2-4, with D possibly being TRBD1 (6 bases). Trimming removed 1 base at V and 3 bases at J, with 7 bases between. This CDR3 has 14 residues. In germline, CDR1 is SGHTA, CDR2 FQGNSA. CDR3 region: CASSLDRVKNIQYF. The CDR3 DNA reads as TGTGCCAGCAGCTTAGACAGGGTCAAAAACATTCAGTACTTC.

This clone was counted once. V gene TRBV10-3 combines with J gene TRBJ1-1; TRBD1 agrees at 10 bases. Germline values: CDR1 ENHRY, CDR2 SYGVKD. V was pared by 3 bases and J by 6 bases, with 7 bases of the junction left unmatched. This CDR3 contains 15 residues. The CDR3 sequence is CAISDSGQGVSEAFF. The CDR3 DNA reads as TGTGCCATCAGTGATAGTGGACAGGGGGTATCTGAAGCTTTCTTT.

The chain employs TRBV6-5 and TRBJ2-5; the D is unclear. The J call is in doubt because the DNA end fits TRBJ2-7 better. The CDR3 is 11 amino acids. Germline CDR1 and CDR2: MNHEY and SVGAGI. CDR3 loop: CASSGGYEQYF. In nucleotides, the CDR3 is TGTGCCAGCAGTGGCGGCTACGAGCAGTACTTC.

The V and J genes are TRBV19 and TRBJ1-1, with D perhaps matching TRBD1 (6 bases). The V gene lost 5 bases and the J gene lost 6 bases, with 22 bases spanning the gap. This CDR3 region has 16 residues. Germline V gene sequence: CDR1 LNHDA, CDR2 SQIVND (reference sequence). As DNA, the CDR3 is TGTGCCAGTAGTCCCCGTTGGGAGGGGGGGAAGTCTGAAGCTTTCTTT. The encoded protein is CASSPRWEGGKSEAFF.

This clone turned up a few times. V is TRBV5-5 and J is TRBJ2-7; D may be TRBD1 (5 bases). Per the germline V gene, CDR1 is SGHKS and CDR2 is YYEKEE (reference sequence). The V gene lost 0 bases and the J gene lost 4 bases, with 11 bases spanning the gap. CDR3 length: 14 amino acids. The CDR3 DNA follows: TGTGCCAGCAGCTTGGAAGCCAGGGTTTACGAGCAGTACTTC. Its translation is CASSLEARVYEQYF.

This clone was counted a single time. The rearrangement uses TRBV19 and TRBJ2-7; the match to TRBD1 covers 9 bases. CDR3 length: 17 residues. The germline V gene has CDR1 LNHDA and CDR2 SQIVND (reference sequence). V trimming: 6 bases; J trimming: 0 bases; junction bases outside the gene matches: 12. The CDR3 loop is CASSRRTGTGLSYEQYF. The CDR3 nucleotides are TGTGCCAGTAGCCGGAGGACAGGGACAGGGCTCTCCTACGAGCAGTACTTC. The full variable domain, with the rest looked up from reference TRBV19 and TRBJ2-7, is DGGITQSPKYLFRKEGQNVTLSCEQNLNHDAMYWYRQDPGQGLRLIYYSQIVNDFQKGDIAEGYSVSREKKESFPLTVTSAQKNPTAFYLCASSRRTGTGLSYEQYFGPGTRLTVT.

V and J are TRBV7-9 and TRBJ1-2; D unresolved. There are 18 residues in the CDR3. V was cut by 1 base and J by 0 bases, with 18 bases left in between. The V gene's germline CDR1 is SEHNR and CDR2 FQNEAQ (reference sequence). For the CDR3, the DNA is TGTGCCAGCAGCTTAGGGTCGTCGGCAGCCATTTCTAACTATGGCTACACCTTC. Protein: CASSLGSSAAISNYGYTF.